This T cell receptor (beta chain) was captured in a study of cytomegalovirus exposure and HLA in healthy donors. The CDR3 runs 15 residues. V shed 5 bases and J shed 1 base, with 14 bases lying between them. Germline loops: CDR1 MNHEY, CDR2 SVGAGI. With 60 Vbeta and 13 Jbeta primers, the PCR was carried out. Assay used: immunoSEQ multiplex PCR; TCRdb lists only in-frame clones, some missing. The sample lists about 200,000 clones, about four fifths occurring once. Findings and limits, study-wide: Later on, a genetic analysis was performed. It linked a missense variant in DCLRE1C with V- and J-gene trimming of TCR beta.

Remarks on this clone: Its antigen is not identified.

The chain is built from TRBV6-5 and TRBJ2-5; D may be TRBD1 (5 bases). Sequencing used PBMCs. This receptor was obtained from a man aged 30 to 45 in good health and CMV-seronegative. As DNA, the CDR3 is TGTGCCAGCAGTGGAGTGTCGACAGCCCAAGAGACCCAGTACTTC. Protein product: CASSGVSTAQETQYF.